This section outlines one TCR beta chain sequence together with its context. Every TCR cDNA molecule bore a unique molecular identifier. TCRdb fed the 5' RACE reads into MiXCR, producing one record per CDR3 protein. The sample has about 92,000 distinct CDR3 sequences; roughly 12% are singletons. Time point noted: sample taken at primary tumor resection. Patients with untreated early-stage non-small cell lung cancer, numbering 55 to 75, were the donors. The record originates from a study of spatial heterogeneity in lung cancer. Per the germline V gene, CDR1 is SQVTM and CDR2 is ANQGSEA. J was trimmed by 0 bases and V by 1 base; bases with no gene match: 19. This CDR3 has 20 residues.

The receptor was derived from a male donor with early-stage non-small cell lung cancer. The sequenced sample was PBMCs, obtained at surgery. The chain links TRBV29-1 to TRBJ2-3; TRBD1 agrees at 7 bases. CDR3 in DNA: TGCAGCGTTGAAGCCATAATTCCCCGCAGGGACAGCTCTAGCACAGATACGCAGTATTTT. It is translated as CSVEAIIPRRDSSSTDTQYF.